Listed below are T cell receptor beta chains from one sample, sequenced in a study of T cell responses to AZD1222 COVID-19 vaccine. Generated by immunoSEQ multiplex PCR, the TCRdb table keeps only in-frame clones and is missing some. The repertoire holds about 120,000 clones, with about 90% as singletons. Sequenced here: peripheral blood, sampled 28 days after the second AZD1222 dose. The receptors stem from an adult who received the AZD1222 COVID-19 vaccine. Both conserved end residues are part of each CDR3. Fields, in order: V gene, J gene, D gene, clone size, CDR3 DNA, CDR3 protein. A D gene is named only where the DNA matches it firmly. Some rows mark clone size as missing; the rest say once, few, many or name a class of expanded clone.

TRBV12-5	TRBJ2-2	TRBD2	NA	TGTGCTAGTGGTTCCACACCACCAGGGAGGGGAACCGGGGAGCTGTTTTTT	CASGSTPPGRGTGELFF
TRBV3-1/TRBV3-2	TRBJ2-1	TRBD1	NA	TGTGCCAGCAGCCAATTGGGACAGGGGGTCAATGAGCAGTTCTTC	CASSQLGQGVNEQFF
TRBV11-3	TRBJ2-7	NA	NA	TGTGCCAGCAGCTTAGATACGGTCGAGGCCAAGCAGTACTTC	CASSLDTVEAKQYF
TRBV19	TRBJ1-6	NA	NA	TGTGCCAGTAGAGTGGGGGGGCATTCACCCCTCCACTTT	CASRVGGHSPLHF
TRBV27	TRBJ2-7	TRBD2	NA	TGTGCCAGCAGTTTGGGACTAGCGGGAGGGCAAATTCCCTACGAGCAGTACTTC	CASSLGLAGGQIPYEQYF
TRBV6-1	TRBJ2-7	NA	NA	TGTGCCAGCAGTGAAGCGCCAGCGGGTCGCTACGAGCAGTACTTC	CASSEAPAGRYEQYF
TRBV10-2	TRBJ1-1	NA	NA	TGCGCCAGCAGTGAGCCCTTGGACGGGAACACTGAAGCTTTCTTT	CASSEPLDGNTEAFF
TRBV19	TRBJ1-6	TRBD1	NA	TGTGCCAGTAGTCGCAATCTCAACAGGGGAACCGTAAATTCACCCCTCCACTTT	CASSRNLNRGTVNSPLHF
TRBV4-2	TRBJ1-1	NA	NA	TGTGCCAGCAGCCAAGGACCGAACACTGAAGCTTTCTTT	CASSQGPNTEAFF
TRBV7-9	TRBJ2-1	TRBD2	once	TGTGCCAGCAGCTTATTTAACGTCCGGGACTACGGACGGTTTGAGCAGTTCTTC	CASSLFNVRDYGRFEQFF
TRBV5-4	TRBJ2-1	NA	NA	TGTGCCAGCAGCCCCCGGAACGACGAGCAGTTCTTC	CASSPRNDEQFF
TRBV7-9	TRBJ1-2	NA	NA	TGTGCCAGCAGCCCACATCAGGGAGGCTACACCTTC	CASSPHQGGYTF
TRBV15	TRBJ2-1	TRBD1	NA	TGTGCCACCAGCAGAGAACCAGCCGGGACAGGGGCCAATGAGCAGTTCTTC	CATSREPAGTGANEQFF
TRBV30	TRBJ1-2	TRBD1	NA	TGTGCCTGGGAATCTGAGGACAGGGGGAGCTACACCTTC	CAWESEDRGSYTF
TRBV7-6	TRBJ2-1	TRBD2	NA	TGTGCCAGCAGCCTGGAGGCGGGAGGGAATGAGCAGTTCTTC	CASSLEAGGNEQFF
TRBV28	TRBJ2-1	NA	NA	TGTGCCAGCAGTCCTAGCCCGACTGATACAAACTACAATGAGCAGTTCTTC	CASSPSPTDTNYNEQFF
TRBV5-6	TRBJ2-5	NA	NA	TGTGCCAGCAGCTTGGCCCACCGTAAAGGATCCCAGTACTTC	CASSLAHRKGSQYF
TRBV6-1	TRBJ1-2	NA	NA	TGTGCCAGCAGTGAAGCGCCAGGGGTTAACTATGGCTACACCTTC	CASSEAPGVNYGYTF
TRBV20-1	TRBJ1-5	NA	NA	TGCAGTGCTAGTGGGCAGGCCACCATGTATAGCAATCAGCCCCAGCATTTT	CSASGQATMYSNQPQHF
TRBV2	TRBJ1-1	NA	NA	TGTGCCAGCAGCGACCGGACAGCGAACACTGAAGCTTTCTTT	CASSDRTANTEAFF
TRBV25-1	TRBJ2-1	NA	NA	TGTGCCAGCAGTGATTCGACCTCCCAAGAGTTCTTC	CASSDSTSQEFF
TRBV3-1/TRBV3-2	TRBJ1-5	NA	NA	TGTGCCAGCAGCCAAGGCCCTGTAGGCAATCAGCCCCAGCATTTT	CASSQGPVGNQPQHF
TRBV7-8	TRBJ2-7	TRBD1	NA	TGTGCCAGCAGCTTGGGGACAGGGGAAACCTACGAGCAGTACTTC	CASSLGTGETYEQYF
TRBV15	TRBJ2-1	NA	NA	TGTGCCACCAGCAGAGATTGGGGGACATCCCACCCCGGATTGCGCGATGAGCAGTTCTTC	CATSRDWGTSHPGLRDEQFF
TRBV5-4	TRBJ2-2	TRBD1	NA	TGTGCCAGCAGCCTCGACCAGGGGGCGACCGGGGAGCTGTTTTTT	CASSLDQGATGELFF
TRBV7-3	TRBJ1-1	TRBD1	NA	TGTGCCAGCAGCGCCTCACAGGGGACTGAAGCTTTCTTT	CASSASQGTEAFF
TRBV4-2	TRBJ2-2	TRBD2	NA	TGTGCCAGCAGCCAGTTATCGGGGGGGACCGGGGAGCTGTTTTTT	CASSQLSGGTGELFF
TRBV3-1/TRBV3-2	TRBJ2-2	TRBD1	NA	TGTGCCAGCAGCCCCGGGACAGGGCACGGGGAGCTGTTTTTT	CASSPGTGHGELFF
TRBV9	TRBJ2-7	TRBD2	NA	TGTGCCAGCAGCGTAGGGGGGAGGGCCTCCTACGAGCAGTACTTC	CASSVGGRASYEQYF
TRBV6-5	TRBJ2-1	NA	NA	TGTGCCAGCAGTTCCCAAGGGGGCTACAATGAGCAGTTCTTC	CASSSQGGYNEQFF
TRBV2	TRBJ2-1	NA	NA	TGTGCCAGCATAAATTCTCGCAATGAGCAGTTCTTC	CASINSRNEQFF
TRBV5-1	TRBJ2-1	TRBD2	NA	TGCGCCAGCAGCCTGGCCAGCGGGACCTACAATGAGCAGTTCTTC	CASSLASGTYNEQFF
TRBV7-9	TRBJ1-2	NA	NA	TGTGCCAGCAGCTTACAAGTTGGAGGGGGAGACTATGGCTACACCTTC	CASSLQVGGGDYGYTF
TRBV2	TRBJ1-1	TRBD1	NA	TGTGCCAGCCCCCCGACAGGGGAAGCTTTCTTT	CASPPTGEAFF
TRBV28	TRBJ2-2	TRBD2	NA	TGTGCCAGCAGTTTATTTAGCGGGAGTGATACCGGGGAGCTGTTTTTT	CASSLFSGSDTGELFF
TRBV7-2	TRBJ1-1	NA	few	TGTGCCAGCAGCTTACTACCCAGGGTGAACACTGAAGCTTTCTTT	CASSLLPRVNTEAFF
TRBV3-1/TRBV3-2	TRBJ1-4	NA	once	TGTGCCAGCAGCTCCGGCTGGGAGAGACTGTTTTTT	CASSSGWERLFF
TRBV11-2	TRBJ2-1	NA	NA	TGTGCCAGCTGCCGGGACTTTTACAATGAGCAGTTCTTC	CASCRDFYNEQFF
TRBV2	TRBJ1-2	TRBD1	NA	TGTGCCAGCAGGCCCGCGTGGGACAGGACCCTCTTC	CASRPAWDRTLF
TRBV7-3	TRBJ2-3	TRBD2	NA	TGTGCCAGCAGCTCCGGACTAGCGGCTGTCACAGATACGCAGTATTTT	CASSSGLAAVTDTQYF
TRBV19	TRBJ2-2	TRBD2	NA	TGTGCCAGTGCACAAAGCGGGAGGAACACCGGGGAGCTGTTTTTT	CASAQSGRNTGELFF
TRBV6-5	TRBJ2-7	NA	NA	TGTGCCAGCAGTTACGGTCTAAAAGCGTACGAGCAGTACTTC	CASSYGLKAYEQYF